The text below deals with one T cell receptor (beta chain). Unmatched junction bases numbered 10, after V lost 5 bases and J lost 3 bases. Germline V gene sequence: CDR1 LGHNT, CDR2 FRNRAP. The CDR3 has 15 residues. This record belongs to a study of blood T cell repertoires in COVID-19. Across the study: T cells, B-cell-depleted T cells, or PBMCs provided the cDNA or gDNA that served as material.

Those enrolled, adults aged roughly 18 to 89 years, came from roughly 22 US areas. Which cohort a participant joined came from the clinical history participants gave. The authors' processing: Estimation of nucleated cell counts was performed using reference gene primer amplification. Profiling relied on immunoSEQ multiplex PCR, and the TCRdb table lists in-frame clones only, not all of them. Clonal size and the V and J genes are those of that table, whereas D and trimming came from the DNA. The table includes about 330,000 clones, under 90% detected once. The gene calls are TRBV12-5 and TRBJ2-7, with 7 bases fitting TRBD2. Sequenced material: PBMCs or T cells enriched from blood (not recorded which). The sequence derives from a woman between 18 and 30 years old who had recovered from COVID-19. In DNA, the CDR3 is TGTGCTAGTGGTCTACCCTGGGGGAGGGGCTACGAGCAGTACTTC. Translation gives CASGLPWGRGYEQYF.